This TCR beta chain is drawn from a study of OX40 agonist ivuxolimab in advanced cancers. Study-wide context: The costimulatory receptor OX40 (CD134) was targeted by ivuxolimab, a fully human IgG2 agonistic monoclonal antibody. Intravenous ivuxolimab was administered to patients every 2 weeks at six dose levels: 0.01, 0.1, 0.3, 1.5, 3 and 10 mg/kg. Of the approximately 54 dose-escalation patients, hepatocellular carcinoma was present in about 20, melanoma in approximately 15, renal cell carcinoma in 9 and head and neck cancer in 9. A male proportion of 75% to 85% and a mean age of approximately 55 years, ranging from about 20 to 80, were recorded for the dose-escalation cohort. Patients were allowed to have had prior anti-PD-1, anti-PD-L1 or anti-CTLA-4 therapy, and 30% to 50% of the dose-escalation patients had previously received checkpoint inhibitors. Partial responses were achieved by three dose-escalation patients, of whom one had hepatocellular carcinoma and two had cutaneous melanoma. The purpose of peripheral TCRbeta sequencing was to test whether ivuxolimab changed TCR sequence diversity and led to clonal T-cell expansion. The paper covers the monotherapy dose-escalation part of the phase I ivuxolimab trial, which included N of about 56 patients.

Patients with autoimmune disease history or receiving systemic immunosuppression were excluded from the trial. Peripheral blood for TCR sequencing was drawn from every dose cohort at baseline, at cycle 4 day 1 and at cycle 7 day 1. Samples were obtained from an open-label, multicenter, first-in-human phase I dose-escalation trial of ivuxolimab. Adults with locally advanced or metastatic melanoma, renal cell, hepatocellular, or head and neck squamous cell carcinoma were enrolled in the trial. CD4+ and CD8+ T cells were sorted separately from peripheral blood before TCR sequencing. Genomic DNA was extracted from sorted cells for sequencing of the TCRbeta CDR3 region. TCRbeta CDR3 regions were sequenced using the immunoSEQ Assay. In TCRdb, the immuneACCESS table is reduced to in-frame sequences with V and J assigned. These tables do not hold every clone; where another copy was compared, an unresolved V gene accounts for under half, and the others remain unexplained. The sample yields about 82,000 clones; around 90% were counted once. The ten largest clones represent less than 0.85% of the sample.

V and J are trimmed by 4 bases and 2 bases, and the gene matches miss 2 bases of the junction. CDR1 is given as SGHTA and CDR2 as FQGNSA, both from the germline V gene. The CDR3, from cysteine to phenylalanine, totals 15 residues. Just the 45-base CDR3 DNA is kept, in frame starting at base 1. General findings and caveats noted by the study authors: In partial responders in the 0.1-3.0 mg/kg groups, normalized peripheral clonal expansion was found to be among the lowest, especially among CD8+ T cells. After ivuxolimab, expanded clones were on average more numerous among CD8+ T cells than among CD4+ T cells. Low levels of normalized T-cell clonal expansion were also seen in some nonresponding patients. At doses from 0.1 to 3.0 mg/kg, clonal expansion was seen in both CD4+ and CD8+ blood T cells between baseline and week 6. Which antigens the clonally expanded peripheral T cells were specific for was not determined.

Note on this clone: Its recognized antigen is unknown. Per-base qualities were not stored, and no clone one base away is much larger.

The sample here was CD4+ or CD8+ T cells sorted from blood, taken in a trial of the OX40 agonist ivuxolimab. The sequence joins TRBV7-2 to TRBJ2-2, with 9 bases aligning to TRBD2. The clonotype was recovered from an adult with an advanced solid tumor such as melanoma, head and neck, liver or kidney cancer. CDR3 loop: CASSSGTSNTGELFF. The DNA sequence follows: TGTGCCAGCAGCTCCGGGACTAGCAACACCGGGGAGCTGTTTTTT.